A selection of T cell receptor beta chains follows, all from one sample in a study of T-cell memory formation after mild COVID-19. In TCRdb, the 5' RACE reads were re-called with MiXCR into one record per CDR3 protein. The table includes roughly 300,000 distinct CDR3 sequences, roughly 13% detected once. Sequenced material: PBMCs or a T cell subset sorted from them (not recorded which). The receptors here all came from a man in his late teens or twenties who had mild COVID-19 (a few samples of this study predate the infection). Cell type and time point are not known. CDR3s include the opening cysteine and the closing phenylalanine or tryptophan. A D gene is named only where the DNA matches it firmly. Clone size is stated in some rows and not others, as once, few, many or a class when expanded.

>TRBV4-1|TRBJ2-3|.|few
TGCGCCAGCAGCCAAGCCGGGTACCCCACAGATACGCAGTATTTT
CASSQAGYPTDTQYF
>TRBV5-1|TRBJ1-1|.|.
TGCGCCAGCAGTATGGGAGGTGAGTCAGCTGAAGCTTTCTTT
CASSMGGESAEAFF
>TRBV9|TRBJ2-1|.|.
TGTGCCAGCAGCGTAACATCGGGGGATGAGCAGTTCTTC
CASSVTSGDEQFF
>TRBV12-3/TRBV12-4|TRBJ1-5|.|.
TGTGCCAGCAGTTTAGCGCCTCCGGGATCCAATCAGCCCCAGCATTTT
CASSLAPPGSNQPQHF
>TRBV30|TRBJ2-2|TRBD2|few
TGTGCCTGGAGTGTCGGGGGGTTATACACCGGGGAGCTGTTTTTT
CAWSVGGLYTGELFF
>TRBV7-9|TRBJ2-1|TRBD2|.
TGTGCCAGCAGCCGGGCCGGGACTAGCGGGGTGGGTGAGCAGTTCTTC
CASSRAGTSGVGEQFF
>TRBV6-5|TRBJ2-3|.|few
TGTGCCAGCAGTTGGAAATATCCCGGGGCGGGAAGCACAGATACGCAGTATTTT
CASSWKYPGAGSTDTQYF
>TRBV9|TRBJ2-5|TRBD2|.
TGTGCCAGCAGCCGTAGCGGGGGTGAGGAGACCCAGTACTTC
CASSRSGGEETQYF
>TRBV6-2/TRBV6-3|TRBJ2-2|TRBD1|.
TGTGCCAGCAGTTCCAACCAGGGGGTTCTTTACCCCGGGGAGCTGTTTTTT
CASSSNQGVLYPGELFF
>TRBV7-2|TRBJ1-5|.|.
TGTGCCAGCAGCTTACGAGAAGTTGGTCCCCAGCATTTT
CASSLREVGPQHF
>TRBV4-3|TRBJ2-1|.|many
TGCGCCAGCAGCCTAGACCAGCGATCCTACAATGAGCAGTTCTTC
CASSLDQRSYNEQFF
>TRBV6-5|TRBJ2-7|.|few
TGTGCCAGCAGTTACGACGGTACCTACGAGCAGTACTTC
CASSYDGTYEQYF
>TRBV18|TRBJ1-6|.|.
TGTGCCAGCTCACCAGAATCAGGGCGAGATTCACCCCTCCACTTT
CASSPESGRDSPLHF
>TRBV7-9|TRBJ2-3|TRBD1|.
TGTGCCAGCAACCGCGTGGCAGGGGGCATAGATACGCAGTATTTT
CASNRVAGGIDTQYF
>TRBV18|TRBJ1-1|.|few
TGTGCCAGCTCGCCCCGAGGGGGTATGAACACTGAAGCTTTCTTT
CASSPRGGMNTEAFF
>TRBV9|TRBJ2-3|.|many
TGTGCCAGCAGCGTAGTCGACTCAAGGGCCGATACGCAGTATTTT
CASSVVDSRADTQYF
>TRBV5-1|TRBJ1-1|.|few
TGCGCCAGCAGCTTTGGGGGTAGGAACACTGAAGCTTTCTTT
CASSFGGRNTEAFF
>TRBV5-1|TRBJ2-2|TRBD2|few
TGCGCCAGCAGCGGTAGCGGGTCGAACACCGGGGAGCTGTTTTTT
CASSGSGSNTGELFF
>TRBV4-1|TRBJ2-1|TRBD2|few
TGCGCCAGCAGTCTCCGACTAGCGGGGACCTACAATGAGCAGTTCTTC
CASSLRLAGTYNEQFF
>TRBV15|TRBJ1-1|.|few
TGTGCCACCAGCGGCCAGATCTCAAAGGGTGGTGTAGCTTTCTTT
CATSGQISKGGVAFF
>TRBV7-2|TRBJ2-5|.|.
TGTGCCAGCACCCCCGGTCTTGGACAGCGACAAGAGACCCAGTACTTC
CASTPGLGQRQETQYF